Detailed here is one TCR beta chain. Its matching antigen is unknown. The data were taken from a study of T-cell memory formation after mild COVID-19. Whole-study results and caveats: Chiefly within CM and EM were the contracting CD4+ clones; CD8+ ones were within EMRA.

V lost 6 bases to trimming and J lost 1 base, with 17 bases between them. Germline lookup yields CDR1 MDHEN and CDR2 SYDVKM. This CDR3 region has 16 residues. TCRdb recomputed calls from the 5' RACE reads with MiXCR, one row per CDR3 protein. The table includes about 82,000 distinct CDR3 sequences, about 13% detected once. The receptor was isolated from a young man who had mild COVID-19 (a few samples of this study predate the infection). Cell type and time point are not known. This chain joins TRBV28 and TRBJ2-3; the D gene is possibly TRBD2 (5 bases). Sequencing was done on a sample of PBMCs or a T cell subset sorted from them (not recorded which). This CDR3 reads CASSRSRGYRTDTQYF. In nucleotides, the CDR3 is TGTGCCAGCAGCCGTTCGAGAGGGTATCGCACAGATACGCAGTATTTT.